Each of the 8 T cell receptor beta chains below was sequenced from the same sample in a study of blood T cell repertoires in COVID-19. Assay used: immunoSEQ multiplex PCR; TCRdb lists only in-frame clones, some missing. In the table there are roughly 140,000 clones, roughly 90% of which are singletons. Sample: peripheral blood. The receptor set was obtained from a human donor in a cohort sampled during active COVID-19.

The chain carries TRBV3-1 (or the pseudogene TRBV3-2) and TRBJ2-1; tentative D call: TRBD2 (5 bases). Trimming took 0 bases from V and 13 from J, leaving 10 bases between them. This CDR3 has 12 residues. Germline V gene lookup returns CDR1 LGHDT and CDR2 YNNKEL (reference sequence). In nucleotides, the CDR3 is TGTGCCAGCAGCCAAGACCGTCTAGCACAGTTCTTC. As protein: CASSQDRLAQFF.

J is TRBJ1-1 and V is TRBV11-2; D gene unclear. Germline lookup yields CDR1 SGHAT and CDR2 FQNNGV. The CDR3 runs to 12 residues. V shed 6 bases and J shed 11 bases, with 16 bases lying between them. For the CDR3, the DNA is TGTGCCAGCAGGTTCAGCGTGGGAGTGGCTTTCTTT. Protein sequence: CASRFSVGVAFF.

V gene TRBV28 combines with J gene TRBJ2-6; D is perhaps TRBD1 (6 bases). Germline CDR1 MDHEN, CDR2 SYDVKM. Trimming stripped 6 bases from V and 0 bases from J, with 12 bases between. This CDR3 has 16 residues. CDR3 residues: CASSTPRGSGANVLTF. The CDR3, as DNA: TGTGCCAGCAGCACCCCCAGGGGCTCTGGGGCCAACGTCCTGACTTTC.

The J gene is TRBJ2-7, the V gene TRBV28; 9 positions match TRBD2. With V trimmed by 6 bases and J by 3 bases, 3 bases remained unmatched. This CDR3 contains 13 residues. Germline V gene lookup returns CDR1 MDHEN and CDR2 SYDVKM. CDR3 in amino acids: CASRTSGNYEQYF. DNA for the CDR3: TGTGCCAGCAGGACTAGCGGAAACTACGAGCAGTACTTC.

In nucleotides, the CDR3 is TGTGCCTGGAGTGTACGGAGCAAGAACACTGAAGCTTTCTTT. Amino acids: CAWSVRSKNTEAFF. This chain links TRBV30 with TRBJ1-1; D call uncertain. The CDR3 runs 14 residues. V lost 0 bases to trimming and J lost 1 base, with 9 bases between them. Germline lookup yields CDR1 GTSNPN and CDR2 SVGIG (reference sequence).

The chain links TRBV4-2 to TRBJ2-6; D is uncertain. Trimming took off 1 base at V and 2 bases at J, with 6 bases between the two ends. Germline-derived CDR1 and CDR2 are LGHNA and YNFKEQ. The CDR3 is 15 residues long. CDR3 sequence reads: CASSQGSTGANVLTF. In DNA form, the CDR3 reads TGTGCCAGCAGCCAAGGTTCTACTGGGGCCAACGTCCTGACTTTC.

This sequence joins TRBV10-1 and TRBJ2-1, with no clear D. CDR3 length: 16 amino acids. The V and J ends lost 4 bases and 5 bases respectively, with 18 bases between them. Germline-derived CDR1 and CDR2 are WNHNN and SYGVQD (reference sequence). CDR3 protein: CASSVPPFDGDNEQFF. The CDR3 DNA reads TGCGCCAGCAGTGTCCCACCCTTCGACGGAGACAATGAGCAGTTCTTC.

V gene TRBV28 combines with J gene TRBJ2-1; the match to TRBD2 covers 11 bases. The CDR3 length is 19 residues. Germline trimming cut 7 bases from V and 3 bases from J; bases unmatched to any gene: 17. Germline V gene sequence: CDR1 MDHEN, CDR2 SYDVKM. The CDR3 DNA reads as TGTGCCAGCACCTTAGGGGTTGGTAGCGGGAGGGCCCTCTACAATGAGCAGTTCTTC. It codes for CASTLGVGSGRALYNEQFF.